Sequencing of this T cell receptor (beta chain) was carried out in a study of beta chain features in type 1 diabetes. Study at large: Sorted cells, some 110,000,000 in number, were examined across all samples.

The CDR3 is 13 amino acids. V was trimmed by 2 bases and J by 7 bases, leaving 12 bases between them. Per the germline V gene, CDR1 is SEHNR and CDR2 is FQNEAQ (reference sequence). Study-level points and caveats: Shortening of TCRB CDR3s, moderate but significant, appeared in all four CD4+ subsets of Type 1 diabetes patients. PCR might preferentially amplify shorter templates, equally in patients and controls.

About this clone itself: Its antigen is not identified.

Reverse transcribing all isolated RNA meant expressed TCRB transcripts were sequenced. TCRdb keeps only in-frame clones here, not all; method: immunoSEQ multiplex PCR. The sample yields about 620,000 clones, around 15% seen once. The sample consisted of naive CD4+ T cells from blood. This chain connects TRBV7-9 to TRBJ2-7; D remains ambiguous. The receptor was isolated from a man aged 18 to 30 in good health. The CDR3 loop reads CASSLRVAKEQYF. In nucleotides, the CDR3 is TGTGCCAGCAGCTTACGAGTGGCTAAAGAGCAGTACTTC.